This T cell receptor (beta chain) was observed in a study of cytomegalovirus exposure and HLA in healthy donors. Between the trimmed V and J ends, which lost 0 bases and 15 bases, there was a span of 12 bases. This CDR3 has 11 amino acids. CDR1 and CDR2 from the germline V gene are GTSNPN and SVGIG (reference sequence). Use of 60 Vbeta and 13 Jbeta primers characterized the PCR. Clones were sequenced by immunoSEQ multiplex PCR, and TCRdb holds only the in-frame ones, with some missing. The table has over 90,000 clones, 65% to 80% seen once. The sample was PBMCs. The chain combines TRBV30 with TRBJ2-1; D is possibly TRBD2 (6 bases). This clonotype originated in a female donor in good health and CMV-seropositive. For the CDR3, the DNA is TGTGCCTGGAGTGTACTTGGGGGGTCGTTCTTC. This gives the protein CAWSVLGGSFF.